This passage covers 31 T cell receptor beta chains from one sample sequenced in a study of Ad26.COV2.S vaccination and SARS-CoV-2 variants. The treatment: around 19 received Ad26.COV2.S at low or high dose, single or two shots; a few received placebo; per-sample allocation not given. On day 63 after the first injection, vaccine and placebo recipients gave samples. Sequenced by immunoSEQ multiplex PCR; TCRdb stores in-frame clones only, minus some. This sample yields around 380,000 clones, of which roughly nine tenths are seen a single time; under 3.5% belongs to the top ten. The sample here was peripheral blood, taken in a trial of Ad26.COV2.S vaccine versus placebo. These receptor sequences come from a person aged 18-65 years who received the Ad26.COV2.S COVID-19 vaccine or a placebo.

CDR3 sequence reads: CASIRGDPSTDTQYF. CDR3 coding DNA: TGCGCCAGCATCCGGGGGGACCCTAGCACAGATACGCAGTATTTT. The chain combines TRBV5-1 with TRBJ2-3; 7 positions match TRBD2. The CDR3 is made up of 15 amino acids. Germline V gene sequence: CDR1 SGHRS, CDR2 YFSETQ. V shed 6 bases, J shed 0 bases, and the junction held 7 bases outside the gene matches.

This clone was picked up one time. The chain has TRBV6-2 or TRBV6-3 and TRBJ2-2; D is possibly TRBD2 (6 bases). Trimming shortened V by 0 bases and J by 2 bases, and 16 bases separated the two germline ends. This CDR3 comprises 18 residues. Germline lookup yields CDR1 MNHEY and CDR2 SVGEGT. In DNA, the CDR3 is TGTGCCAGCAGTTACTCCTACCCGCTAGCGACTAACACCGGGGAGCTGTTTTTT. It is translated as CASSYSYPLATNTGELFF.

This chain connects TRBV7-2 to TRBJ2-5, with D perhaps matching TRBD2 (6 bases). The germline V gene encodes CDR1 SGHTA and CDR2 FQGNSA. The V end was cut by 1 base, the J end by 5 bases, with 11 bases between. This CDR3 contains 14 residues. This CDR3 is CASSLDRGKETQYF. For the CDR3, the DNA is TGTGCCAGCAGCTTAGATCGGGGGAAGGAGACCCAGTACTTC.

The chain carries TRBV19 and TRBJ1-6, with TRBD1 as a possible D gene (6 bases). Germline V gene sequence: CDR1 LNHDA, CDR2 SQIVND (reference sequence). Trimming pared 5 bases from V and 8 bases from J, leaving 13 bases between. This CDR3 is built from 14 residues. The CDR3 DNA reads TGTGCCAGTAGTTCACAGGGATATGATTCACCCCTCCACTTT. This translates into CASSSQGYDSPLHF.

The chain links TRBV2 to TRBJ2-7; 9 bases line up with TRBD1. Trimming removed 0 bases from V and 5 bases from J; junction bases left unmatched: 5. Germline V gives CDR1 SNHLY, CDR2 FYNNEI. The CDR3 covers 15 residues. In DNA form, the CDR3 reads TGTGCCAGCAGTGAAGCGGGACAGGGTCTAGACGAGCAGTACTTC. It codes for CASSEAGQGLDEQYF.

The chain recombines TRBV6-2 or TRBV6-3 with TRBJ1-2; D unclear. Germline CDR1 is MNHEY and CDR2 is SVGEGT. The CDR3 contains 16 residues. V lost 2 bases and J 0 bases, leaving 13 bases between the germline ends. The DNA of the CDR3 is TGTGCCAGCAGTTACACCCCCCGGCAAGCTAACTATGGCTACACCTTC. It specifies CASSYTPRQANYGYTF.

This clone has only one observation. The CDR3 here is CASAIRSGGYGYTF. CDR3 bases: TGTGCCAGTGCGATAAGGTCAGGAGGCTATGGCTACACCTTC. The chain has TRBV19 and TRBJ1-2, with D unclear. This CDR3 has 14 residues. Per germline, CDR1 LNHDA and CDR2 SQIVND (reference sequence). The germline V and J ends were trimmed by 8 bases and 4 bases, with 17 bases remaining between them.

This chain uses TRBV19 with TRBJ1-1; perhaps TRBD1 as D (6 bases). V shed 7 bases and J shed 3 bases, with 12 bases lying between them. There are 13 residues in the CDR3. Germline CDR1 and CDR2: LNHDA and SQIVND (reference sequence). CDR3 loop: CASIQGWDTEAFF. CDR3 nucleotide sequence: TGTGCCAGTATTCAGGGGTGGGACACTGAAGCTTTCTTT.

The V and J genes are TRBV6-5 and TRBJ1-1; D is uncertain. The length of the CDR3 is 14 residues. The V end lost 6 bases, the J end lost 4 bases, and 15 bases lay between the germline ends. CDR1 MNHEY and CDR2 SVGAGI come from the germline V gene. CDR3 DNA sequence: TGTGCCAGCAGGGGAGTGATGTTTGGCACTGAAGCTTTCTTT. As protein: CASRGVMFGTEAFF.

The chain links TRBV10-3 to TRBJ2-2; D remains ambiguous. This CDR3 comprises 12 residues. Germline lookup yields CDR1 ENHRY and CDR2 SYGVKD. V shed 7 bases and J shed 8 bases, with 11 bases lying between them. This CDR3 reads CAINEGRGELFF. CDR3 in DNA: TGTGCCATCAACGAAGGTCGGGGGGAGCTGTTTTTT.

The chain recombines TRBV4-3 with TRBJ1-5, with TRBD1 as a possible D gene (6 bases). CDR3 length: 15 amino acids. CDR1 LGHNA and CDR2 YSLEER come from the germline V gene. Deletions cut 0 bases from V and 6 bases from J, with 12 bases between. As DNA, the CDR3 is TGCGCCAGCAGCCAAGATATGAGGGGGGCTCAGCCCCAGCATTTT. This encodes CASSQDMRGAQPQHF.

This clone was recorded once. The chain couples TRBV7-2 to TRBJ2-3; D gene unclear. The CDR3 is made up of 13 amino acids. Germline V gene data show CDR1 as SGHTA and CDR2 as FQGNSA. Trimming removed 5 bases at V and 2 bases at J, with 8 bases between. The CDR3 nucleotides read TGTGCCAGCAGCGACGGATTCACAGATACGCAGTATTTT. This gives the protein CASSDGFTDTQYF. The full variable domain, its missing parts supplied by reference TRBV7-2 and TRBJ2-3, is GAGVSQSPSNKVTEKGKDVELRCDPISGHTALYWYRQSLGQGLEFLIYFQGNSAPDKSGLPSDRFSAERTGGSVSTLTIQRTQQEDSAVYLCASSDGFTDTQYFGPGTRLTVL.

The CDR3 protein is CASSIPGPAREQYF. The CDR3 DNA is TGTGCCAGCAGCATTCCGGGCCCAGCTAGAGAGCAGTACTTC. The rearrangement uses TRBV11-2 and TRBJ2-7; D is undetermined. Germline V gene data show CDR1 as SGHAT and CDR2 as FQNNGV. Trimming stripped 5 bases from V and 7 bases from J, with 18 bases between. The CDR3 has 14 residues.

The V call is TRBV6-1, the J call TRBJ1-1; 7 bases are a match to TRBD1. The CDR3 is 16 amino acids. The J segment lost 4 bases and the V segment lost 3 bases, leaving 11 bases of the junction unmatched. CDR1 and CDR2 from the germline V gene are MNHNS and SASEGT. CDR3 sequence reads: CASSDAGGNEGTEAFF. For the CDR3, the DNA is TGTGCCAGCAGTGACGCAGGGGGTAATGAGGGCACTGAAGCTTTCTTT.

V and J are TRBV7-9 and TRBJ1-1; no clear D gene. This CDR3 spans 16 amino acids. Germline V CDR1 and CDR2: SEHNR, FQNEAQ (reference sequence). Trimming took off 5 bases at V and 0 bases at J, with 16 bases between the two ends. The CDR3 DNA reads TGTGCCAGCAGCCCACTGTCCGTAGGTTTGAACACTGAAGCTTTCTTT. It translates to CASSPLSVGLNTEAFF.

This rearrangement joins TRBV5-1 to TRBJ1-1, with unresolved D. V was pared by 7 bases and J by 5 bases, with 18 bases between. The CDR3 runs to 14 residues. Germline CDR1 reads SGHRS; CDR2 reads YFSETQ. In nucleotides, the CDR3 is TGCGCCAGCGCTATTATGGGGTTAGGGACTGAAGCTTTCTTT. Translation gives CASAIMGLGTEAFF.

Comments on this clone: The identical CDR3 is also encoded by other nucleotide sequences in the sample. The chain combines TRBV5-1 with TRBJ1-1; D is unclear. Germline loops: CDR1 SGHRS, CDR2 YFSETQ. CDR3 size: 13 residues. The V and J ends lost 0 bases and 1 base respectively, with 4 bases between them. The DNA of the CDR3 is TGCGCCAGCAGCTTGGCGGGGAACACTGAAGCTTTCTTT. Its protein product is CASSLAGNTEAFF.

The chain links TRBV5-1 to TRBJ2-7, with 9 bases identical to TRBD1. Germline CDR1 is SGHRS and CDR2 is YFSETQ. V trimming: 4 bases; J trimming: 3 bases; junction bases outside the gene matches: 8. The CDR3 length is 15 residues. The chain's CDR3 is CASSLGTGLFYEQYF. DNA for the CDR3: TGCGCCAGCAGCCTGGGGACAGGGCTGTTCTACGAGCAGTACTTC.

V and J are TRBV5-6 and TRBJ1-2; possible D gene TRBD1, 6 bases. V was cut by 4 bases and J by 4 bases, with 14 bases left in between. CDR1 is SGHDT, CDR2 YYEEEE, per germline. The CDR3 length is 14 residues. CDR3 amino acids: CASSLQGRTYGYTF. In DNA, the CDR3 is TGTGCCAGCAGCCTACAGGGACGGACCTATGGCTACACCTTC.

CDR3 loop: CAWRLAVGELFF. The CDR3 region has the DNA TGTGCCTGGAGACTAGCGGTCGGGGAGCTGTTTTTT. The genes are TRBV30 and TRBJ2-2; 8 nucleotides line up with TRBD2. V shed 3 bases and J 7 bases; nucleotides not matched to a gene: 1. This CDR3 has 12 amino acids. Germline V lookup: CDR1 GTSNPN, CDR2 SVGIG (reference sequence).

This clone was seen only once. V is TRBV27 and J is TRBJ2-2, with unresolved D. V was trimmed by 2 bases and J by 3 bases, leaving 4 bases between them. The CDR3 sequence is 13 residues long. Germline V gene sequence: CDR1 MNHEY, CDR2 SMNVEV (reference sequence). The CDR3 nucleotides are TGTGCCAGCAGTTTAATGGACACCGGGGAGCTGTTTTTT. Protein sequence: CASSLMDTGELFF.

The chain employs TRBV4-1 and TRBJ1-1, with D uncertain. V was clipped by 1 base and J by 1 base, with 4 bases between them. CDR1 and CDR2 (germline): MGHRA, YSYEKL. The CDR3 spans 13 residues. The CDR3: CASSQVQNTEAFF. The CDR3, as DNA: TGCGCCAGCAGCCAAGTACAGAACACTGAAGCTTTCTTT.

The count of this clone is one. The CDR3 reads CASSSIPGQYYEQYF. CDR3 in DNA: TGTGCCAGCAGCTCAATACCGGGACAATACTACGAGCAGTACTTC. This chain connects TRBV7-2 to TRBJ2-7; D perhaps matches TRBD1 (6 bases). Trimming left V 4 bases short and J 3 bases short, with 16 bases between. CDR1 is SGHTA and CDR2 is FQGNSA in the germline V gene. The CDR3 contains 15 residues.

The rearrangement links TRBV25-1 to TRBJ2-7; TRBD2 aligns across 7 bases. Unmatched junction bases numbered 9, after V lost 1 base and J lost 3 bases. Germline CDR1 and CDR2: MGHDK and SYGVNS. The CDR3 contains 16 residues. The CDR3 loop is CASSELWAGEDYEQYF. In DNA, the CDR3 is TGTGCCAGCAGTGAATTATGGGCGGGGGAAGACTACGAGCAGTACTTC.

The CDR3 sequence is CASSLEHRGYEQYF. CDR3 DNA sequence: TGCGCCAGCAGCTTGGAACACAGGGGCTACGAGCAGTACTTC. V and J are TRBV5-1 and TRBJ2-7; 7 nucleotides match TRBD1. With V trimmed by 0 bases and J by 3 bases, 3 bases remained unmatched. The V gene's germline CDR1 is SGHRS and CDR2 YFSETQ. This CDR3 spans 14 amino acids.

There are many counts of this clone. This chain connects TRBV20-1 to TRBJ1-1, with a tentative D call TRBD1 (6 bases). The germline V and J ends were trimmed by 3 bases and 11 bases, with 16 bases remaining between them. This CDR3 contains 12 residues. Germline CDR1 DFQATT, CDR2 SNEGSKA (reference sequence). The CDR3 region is CSASPGAVWAFF. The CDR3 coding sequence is TGCAGTGCTAGTCCAGGGGCAGTCTGGGCTTTCTTT.

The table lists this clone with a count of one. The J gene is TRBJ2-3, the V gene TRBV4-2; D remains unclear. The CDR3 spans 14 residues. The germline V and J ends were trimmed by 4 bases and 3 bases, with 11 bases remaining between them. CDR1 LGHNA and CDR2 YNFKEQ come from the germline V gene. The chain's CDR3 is CASSLVVSTDTQYF. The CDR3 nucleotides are TGTGCCAGCAGCCTAGTAGTTTCTACAGATACGCAGTATTTT.

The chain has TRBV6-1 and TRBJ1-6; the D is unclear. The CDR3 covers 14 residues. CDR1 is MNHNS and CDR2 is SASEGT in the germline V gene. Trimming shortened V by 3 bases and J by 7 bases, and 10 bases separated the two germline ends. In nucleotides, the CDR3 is TGTGCCAGCAGTGAGGACGGTTCGAATTCACCCCTCCACTTT. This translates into CASSEDGSNSPLHF.

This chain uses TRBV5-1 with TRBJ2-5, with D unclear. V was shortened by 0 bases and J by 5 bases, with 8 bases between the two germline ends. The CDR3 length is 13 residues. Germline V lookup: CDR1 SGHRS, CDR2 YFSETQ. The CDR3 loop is CASSLEAMETQYF. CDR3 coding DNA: TGCGCCAGCAGCTTGGAAGCGATGGAGACCCAGTACTTC.

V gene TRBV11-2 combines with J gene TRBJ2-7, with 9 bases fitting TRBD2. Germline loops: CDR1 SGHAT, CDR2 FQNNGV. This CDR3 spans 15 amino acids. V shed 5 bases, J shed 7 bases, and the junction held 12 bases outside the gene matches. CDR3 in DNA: TGTGCCAGCAGCGTAAGACTGATAGCGGGGGAAGAGCAGTACTTC. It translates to CASSVRLIAGEEQYF.

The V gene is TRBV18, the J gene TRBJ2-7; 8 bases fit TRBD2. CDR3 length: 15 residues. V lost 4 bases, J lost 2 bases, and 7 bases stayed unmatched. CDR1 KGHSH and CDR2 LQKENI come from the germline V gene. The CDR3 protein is CASSLSLAEPYEQYF. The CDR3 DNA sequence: TGTGCCAGCTCACTATCACTAGCGGAACCCTACGAGCAGTACTTC.